The 20 T cell receptor beta chains presented below share a single source sample, sequenced in a study of blood T cell repertoires in COVID-19. Sequenced by immunoSEQ multiplex PCR; TCRdb stores in-frame clones only, minus some. The data show 250,000 or so clones, 82% seen once. Sequences were obtained from peripheral blood. Every receptor here comes from a woman in her 70s with acute or convalescent COVID-19.

V and J are TRBV4-1 and TRBJ1-1; 9 nucleotides align to TRBD1. The length of the CDR3 is 15 residues. V trimming: 4 bases; J trimming: 4 bases; junction bases outside the gene matches: 7. The germline V gene has CDR1 MGHRA and CDR2 YSYEKL. The CDR3 DNA is TGCGCCAGCAGCCCCGGGGACAGGGTGGGCACTGAAGCTTTCTTT. Protein: CASSPGDRVGTEAFF.

The chain links TRBV27 to TRBJ2-6, with 10 bases matching TRBD1. The trim removed 6 bases at V and 2 bases at J, leaving 10 bases unmatched. This CDR3 has 18 amino acids. Germline V gene sequence: CDR1 MNHEY, CDR2 SMNVEV (reference sequence). CDR3: CASSSVTGQGPGANVLTF. Here the CDR3 DNA reads TGTGCCAGCAGCTCGGTAACGGGACAGGGGCCTGGGGCCAACGTCCTGACTTTC.

This CDR3 is CASSIVKQNTEAFF. The CDR3 DNA sequence: TGTGCCAGTAGTATAGTTAAACAGAACACTGAAGCTTTCTTT. V gene TRBV19 combines with J gene TRBJ1-1, with unresolved D. The CDR3 covers 14 residues. The V end lost 1 base, the J end lost 1 base, and 7 bases lay between the germline ends. The germline gives CDR1 LNHDA, CDR2 SQIVND (reference sequence).

This chain joins TRBV14 and TRBJ1-5; 7 nucleotides line up with TRBD1. CDR1 is SGHDN and CDR2 is FVKESK in the germline V gene. V gave up 2 bases and J gave up 4 bases; unmatched junction bases: 5. The CDR3 runs 15 residues. CDR3 amino acids: CASSQPDRANQPQHF. The CDR3 bases are TGTGCCAGCAGCCAACCCGACAGGGCAAATCAGCCCCAGCATTTT. Drawing the rest from reference TRBV14 and TRBJ1-5, the complete variable domain is EAGVTQFPSHSVIEKGQTVTLRCDPISGHDNLYWYRRVMGKEIKFLLHFVKESKQDESGMPNNRFLAERTGGTYSTLKVQPAELEDSGVYFCASSQPDRANQPQHFGDGTRLSIL.

The chain joins TRBV4-2 to TRBJ2-2; 11 positions agree with TRBD2. Germline V CDR1 and CDR2: LGHNA, YNFKEQ. The CDR3 has 19 amino acids. Unmatched junction bases numbered 9, after V lost 0 bases and J lost 3 bases. CDR3 nucleotide sequence: TGTGCCAGCAGCCAAGATCGTATTAGCGGGGGGGCGGACACCGGGGAGCTGTTTTTT. This codes for CASSQDRISGGADTGELFF.

The rearrangement joins TRBV11-2 to TRBJ1-6; 7 nucleotides align to TRBD1. This CDR3 region has 16 residues. Germline V gene data show CDR1 as SGHAT and CDR2 as FQNNGV. V was pared by 6 bases and J by 13 bases, with 18 bases of the junction left unmatched. The CDR3 loop reads CASSLGRTGAAMPLHF. The CDR3 nucleotides read TGTGCCAGCAGTTTGGGGCGGACAGGAGCCGCAATGCCCCTCCACTTT.

This clone has just a few counts. V and J are TRBV4-3 and TRBJ1-5; D gene unclear. Germline V gene lookup returns CDR1 LGHNA and CDR2 YSLEER. CDR3 length equals 13 residues. Trimming shortened V by 0 bases and J by 15 bases, and 15 bases separated the two germline ends. DNA of the CDR3: TGCGCCAGCAGCCAAGATCGCGAGGCCATGGTGCATTTT. Translating gives CASSQDREAMVHF.

The CDR3 sequence is CASSYGLAPNTGELFF. Here the CDR3 DNA reads TGTGCCAGCAGTTATGGCCTAGCCCCGAACACCGGGGAGCTGTTTTTT. The J gene is TRBJ2-2, the V gene TRBV6-6, with a tentative D call TRBD2 (5 bases). V lost 3 bases and J lost 0, with 11 bases in between. The germline V gene has CDR1 MNHNY and CDR2 SVGAGI (reference sequence). The CDR3 length is 16 residues.

CDR3 nucleotide sequence: TGTGCCAGCCTCCGGAGGGGCGGGGATAGCAATCAGCCCCAGCATTTT. Translating gives CASLRRGGDSNQPQHF. The chain carries TRBV2 and TRBJ1-5; D is perhaps TRBD1 (5 bases). Between the trimmed V and J ends, which lost 8 bases and 0 bases, there was a span of 17 bases. The CDR3 is 16 residues long. CDR1 and CDR2 (germline): SNHLY, FYNNEI.

This chain joins TRBV5-4 and TRBJ1-6; D not resolved. Trimming pared 3 bases from V and 7 bases from J, leaving 11 bases between. Per germline, CDR1 SGHNT and CDR2 YYREEE (reference sequence). This CDR3 is built from 14 residues. Here the CDR3 reads CASSSGGGNSPLHF. The CDR3 DNA reads as TGTGCCAGCAGCTCAGGAGGAGGAAATTCACCCCTCCACTTT.

V is TRBV9 and J is TRBJ2-3, with 9 bases matching TRBD2. This CDR3 spans 14 amino acids. V gave up 4 bases and J gave up 5 bases; unmatched junction bases: 5. Germline assignment: CDR1 SGDLS and CDR2 YYNGEE. The chain's CDR3 is CASSFGTSLDTQYF. The CDR3 region has the DNA TGTGCCAGCAGCTTCGGGACTAGCCTAGATACGCAGTATTTT.

This chain joins TRBV11-2 and TRBJ2-7; tentative D call: TRBD1 (6 bases). Germline CDR1 and CDR2: SGHAT and FQNNGV. Trimming stripped 4 bases from V and 2 bases from J, with 9 bases between. The CDR3 spans 13 residues. The CDR3 sequence: CASSSGTPYEQYF. CDR3 nucleotide sequence: TGTGCCAGCAGCTCCGGGACACCCTACGAGCAGTACTTC. The full variable domain, rest sourced from reference TRBV11-2 and TRBJ2-7, is EAGVAQSPRYKIIEKRQSVAFWCNPISGHATLYWYQQILGQGPKLLIQFQNNGVVDDSQLPKDRFSAERLKGVDSTLKIQPAKLEDSAVYLCASSSGTPYEQYFGPGTRLTVT.

J is TRBJ1-1 and V is TRBV6-2 or TRBV6-3; tentative D call: TRBD1 (5 bases). The ends were cut back, 2 bases at V and 0 bases at J, with 13 bases in the middle. Germline-derived CDR1 and CDR2 are MNHEY and SVGEGT. The CDR3 runs to 16 residues. The CDR3 reads CASSYGAGLMNTEAFF. In DNA, the CDR3 is TGTGCCAGCAGTTACGGGGCGGGGCTGATGAACACTGAAGCTTTCTTT.

This chain connects TRBV4-3 to TRBJ2-3; TRBD2 matches 8 bases. The length of the CDR3 is 18 residues. V trimming: 1 base; J trimming: 6 bases; junction bases outside the gene matches: 15. Germline V gives CDR1 LGHNA, CDR2 YSLEER. The CDR3 DNA sequence: TGCGCCAGCAGCCAAGTCTTGAGCTCAGTAGCGGGGTGGGATACGCAGTATTTT. Translated: CASSQVLSSVAGWDTQYF.

The V call is TRBV28, the J call TRBJ1-4, with 10 bases fitting TRBD1. The junction had 5 bases not matched to a gene; V was cut back by 2 bases and J by 8 bases. The CDR3 spans 15 residues. Germline V lookup: CDR1 MDHEN, CDR2 SYDVKM. CDR3 protein: CASSLKGQGEEKLFF. CDR3 coding DNA: TGTGCCAGCAGTTTAAAAGGACAGGGGGAAGAAAAACTGTTTTTT.

The chain combines TRBV7-9 with TRBJ1-2, with D tentatively TRBD1 (5 bases). The germline CDR1 and CDR2 sequences are SEHNR and FQNEAQ (reference sequence). This CDR3 region has 13 residues. V lost 4 bases, J lost 4 bases, and 10 bases lay in between. The CDR3 loop reads CASSSLGAYGYTF. Here the CDR3 DNA reads TGTGCCAGCAGCTCCCTAGGGGCCTATGGCTACACCTTC.

V and J are TRBV5-1 and TRBJ1-1; TRBD1 matches 9 bases. V was clipped by 3 bases and J by 5 bases; unmatched bases: 8. This CDR3 spans 15 amino acids. In germline, CDR1 is SGHRS, CDR2 YFSETQ. In DNA, the CDR3 is TGCGCCAGCAGCTGGGGGACAGGGTCGAGAACTGAAGCTTTCTTT. Amino acid sequence: CASSWGTGSRTEAFF.

This clone is a singleton in its sample. The gene calls are TRBV29-1 and TRBJ1-2, with D possibly TRBD1 on 6 matching bases. CDR3 length: 14 amino acids. With 2 bases removed from V and 8 bases from J, the gap between germline ends came to 18 bases. Germline CDR1 is SQVTM and CDR2 is ANQGSEA. The CDR3 loop is CSVERGTLRIGYTF. The CDR3 DNA sequence: TGCAGCGTTGAAAGGGGGACCCTAAGGATAGGCTACACCTTC.

V gene TRBV15 combines with J gene TRBJ1-2; 8 bases match TRBD1. The CDR3 covers 16 residues. Germline V gives CDR1 LNHNV, CDR2 YYDKDF (reference sequence). V gave up 0 bases and J gave up 8 bases; unmatched junction bases: 11. The CDR3 spells CATSRDLWQGARGYTF. In nucleotides, the CDR3 is TGTGCCACCAGCAGAGATCTGTGGCAGGGGGCCCGGGGCTACACCTTC.

The CDR3: CASSARDRGNEKLFF. Written as DNA, the CDR3 is TGTGCCAGCAGCGCAAGGGACAGGGGAAACGAAAAACTGTTTTTT. This chain uses TRBV9 with TRBJ1-4, with 10 bases lining up with TRBD1. Germline V gene sequence: CDR1 SGDLS, CDR2 YYNGEE. This CDR3 is built from 15 residues. V shed 3 bases and J 8 bases; nucleotides not matched to a gene: 7.